The 5 T cell receptor beta chains below were found in one sample sequenced in a study of T cells in Graves' hyperthyroidism and ophthalmopathy (dated by TCRdb to about 2019). Library preparation was by multiplex PCR. The sequencer was an Illumina HiSeq 2000. The TCR beta CDR3 regions were amplified from the RNA transcripts. The TCR CDR3 was subjected to a first round of RT-PCR using the HTBI primer set and the Qiagen OneStep RT-PCR kit. The public reads were reanalyzed by TCRdb: fastp trimming at Q25, MiXCR alignment, in-frame beta chains only. Duplicate CDR3 protein sequences are folded into a single record with the most common DNA and genes. This sample is represented by around 300,000 distinct CDR3 sequences; roughly 13% of them were singletons. The biggest ten clones account for 34% of the sample. The sequenced material came from blood. The origin of the receptors is a woman aged 40 to 50 with Graves' ophthalmopathy.

There are many counts of this clonotype. The chain uses TRBV5-5 and TRBJ1-1, with 9 bases aligning to TRBD1. The CDR3 is 18 residues long. The germline gives CDR1 SGHKS, CDR2 YYEKEE (reference sequence). The junction had 15 bases not matched to a gene; V was cut back by 5 bases and J by 1 base. CDR3 coding DNA: TGTGCCAGCAGACGGAGATGGACAGGGGAAAATGCGAACACTGAAGCTTTCTTT. It codes for CASRRRWTGENANTEAFF.

This chain links TRBV20-1 with TRBJ2-7; the D gene could be TRBD1 or TRBD2 (5 bases each). V shed 3 bases and J shed 3 bases, with 15 bases lying between them. Germline values: CDR1 DFQATT, CDR2 SNEGSKA (reference sequence). The CDR3 length is 14 residues. As DNA, the CDR3 is TGCAGTGCTAGCCAGCCAGGGACCCTCTACGAGCAGTACTTC. Its protein is CSASQPGTLYEQYF.

A note on this clonotype: A much more abundant neighbour one base away suggests this may be a read error. The J gene is TRBJ1-2, the V gene TRBV20-1; possible D gene TRBD1, 5 bases. The CDR3 has 12 residues. CDR1 and CDR2 from the germline V gene are DFQATT and SNEGSKA (reference sequence). V lost 7 bases and J 7 bases, leaving 16 bases between the germline ends. The CDR3 is CSDPGTGGGYTF. For the CDR3, the DNA is TGCAGTGACCCAGGAACAGGAGGTGGCTACACCTTC.

The CDR3 DNA reads TGCAGTGCTAGAGAGGAGGGGGCCGTGGCTGGAAACACCATATATTTT. Translated, it gives CSAREEGAVAGNTIYF. The rearrangement links TRBV20-1 to TRBJ1-3; 7 bases line up with TRBD1. V lost 0 bases and J lost 2; bases outside the gene matches: 7. CDR1 is DFQATT and CDR2 is SNEGSKA in the germline V gene (reference sequence). CDR3 length equals 16 residues.

This clonotype was observed a handful of times. The V gene is TRBV12-3 or TRBV12-4, the J gene TRBJ2-1, with D perhaps assigned TRBD1 or TRBD2 (5 bases each). V lost 5 bases and J 15 bases, leaving 20 bases between the germline ends. CDR3 length: 13 amino acids. The CDR3 nucleotides are TGTGCCAGCAGTACCGGGGCTGTGGCCTTCCTGTTCTTC. Translation: CASSTGAVAFLFF.